This TCR beta chain was sequenced during a study of cytomegalovirus exposure and HLA in healthy donors. Study-level background: Falling in the Caucasian-associated ancestry cluster were roughly 80% of a few hundred genotyped donors.

The primer mix had 60 Vbeta and 13 Jbeta primers. Generated by immunoSEQ multiplex PCR, the TCRdb table keeps only in-frame clones and is missing some. In total, the table holds approximately 70,000 clones. Study findings and constraints: In an earlier analysis, productive rearrangement rates for most beta V segments clustered near 87% or 30%.

As regards this clone: Its antigen is unidentified.

The source of this sequence is a female donor in good health and CMV-seropositive. The sequencing sample was made of PBMCs.

CDR3 nucleotides: TGCAGCGCTGGGGTCAGGGACTATGGCTACACCTTC. This sequence encodes CSAGVRDYGYTF. This sequence joins TRBV29-1 and TRBJ1-2, with TRBD1 as a possible D gene (5 bases). There are 12 residues in the CDR3. V lost 7 bases and J 3 bases, leaving 12 bases between the germline ends. Germline CDR1 reads SQVTM; CDR2 reads ANQGSEA. The full variable domain, with the rest looked up from reference TRBV29-1 and TRBJ1-2, is SAVISQKPSRDICQRGTSLTIQCQVDSQVTMMFWYRQQPGQSLTLIATANQGSEATYESGFVIDKFPISRPNLTFSTLTVSNMSPEDSSIYLCSAGVRDYGYTFGSGTRLTVV.